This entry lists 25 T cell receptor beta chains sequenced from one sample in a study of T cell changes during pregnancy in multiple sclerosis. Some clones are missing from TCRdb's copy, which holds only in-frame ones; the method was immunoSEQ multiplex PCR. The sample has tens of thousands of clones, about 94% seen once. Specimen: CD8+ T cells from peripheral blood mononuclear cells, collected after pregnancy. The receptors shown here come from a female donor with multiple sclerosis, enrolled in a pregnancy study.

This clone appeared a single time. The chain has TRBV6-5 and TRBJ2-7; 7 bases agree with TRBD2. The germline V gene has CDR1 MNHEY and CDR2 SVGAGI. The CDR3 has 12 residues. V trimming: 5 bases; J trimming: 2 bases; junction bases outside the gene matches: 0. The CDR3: CASSRGAYEQYF. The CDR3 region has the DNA TGTGCCAGCAGTCGGGGGGCCTACGAGCAGTACTTC.

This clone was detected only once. Here the CDR3 reads CASSLSSGADTQYF. As DNA, the CDR3 is TGCGCCAGCAGCTTGAGTAGCGGGGCAGATACGCAGTATTTT. This chain links TRBV5-1 with TRBJ2-3; 8 bases line up with TRBD2. The trim removed 1 base at V and 4 bases at J, leaving 2 bases unmatched. The CDR3 has 14 residues. Germline assignment: CDR1 SGHRS and CDR2 YFSETQ.

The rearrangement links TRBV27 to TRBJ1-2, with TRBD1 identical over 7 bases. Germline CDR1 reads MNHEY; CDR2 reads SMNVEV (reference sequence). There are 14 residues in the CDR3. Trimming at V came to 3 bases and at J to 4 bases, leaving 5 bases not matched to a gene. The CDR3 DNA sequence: TGTGCCAGCAGTTTCGGGGACAGAGGCTATGGCTACACCTTC. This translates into CASSFGDRGYGYTF.

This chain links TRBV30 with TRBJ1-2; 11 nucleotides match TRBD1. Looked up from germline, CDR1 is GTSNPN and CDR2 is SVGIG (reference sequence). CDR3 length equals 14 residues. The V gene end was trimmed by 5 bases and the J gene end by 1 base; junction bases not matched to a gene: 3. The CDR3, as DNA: TGTGCCTGGCGAGGGACAGGGGGTAACTATGGCTACACCTTC. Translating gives CAWRGTGGNYGYTF.

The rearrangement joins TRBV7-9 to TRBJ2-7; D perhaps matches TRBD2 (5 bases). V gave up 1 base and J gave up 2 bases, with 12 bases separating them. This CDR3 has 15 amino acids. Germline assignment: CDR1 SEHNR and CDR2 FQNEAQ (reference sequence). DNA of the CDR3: TGTGCCAGCAGCTTAGTAGGGAGAAGAGCCTACGAGCAGTACTTC. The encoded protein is CASSLVGRRAYEQYF.

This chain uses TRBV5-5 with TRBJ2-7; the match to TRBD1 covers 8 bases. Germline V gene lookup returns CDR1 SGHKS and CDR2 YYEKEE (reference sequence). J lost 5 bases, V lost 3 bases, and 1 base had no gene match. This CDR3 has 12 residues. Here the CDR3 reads CASSYRGDEQYF. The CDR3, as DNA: TGTGCCAGCAGCTACAGGGGGGACGAGCAGTACTTC.

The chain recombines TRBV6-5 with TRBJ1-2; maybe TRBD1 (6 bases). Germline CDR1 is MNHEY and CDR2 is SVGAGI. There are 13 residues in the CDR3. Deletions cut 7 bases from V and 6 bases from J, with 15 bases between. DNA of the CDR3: TGTGCCAGCACCTCGGGGGGGGCGCATGGCTACACCTTC. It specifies CASTSGGAHGYTF.

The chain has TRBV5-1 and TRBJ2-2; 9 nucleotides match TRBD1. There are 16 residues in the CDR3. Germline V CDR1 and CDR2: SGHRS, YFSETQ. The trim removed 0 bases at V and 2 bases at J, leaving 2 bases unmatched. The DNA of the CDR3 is TGCGCCAGCAGCTTGGTGACAGGGGGTAACACCGGGGAGCTGTTTTTT. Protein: CASSLVTGGNTGELFF.

The CDR3 region is CASSLVTGDYGYTF. The CDR3 bases are TGTGCCAGCAGCTTAGTTACAGGCGACTATGGCTACACCTTC. The chain joins TRBV7-9 to TRBJ1-2, with a weak D call TRBD1 (5 bases). The germline V gene encodes CDR1 SEHNR and CDR2 FQNEAQ (reference sequence). V was trimmed by 1 base and J by 3 bases, leaving 9 bases between them. This CDR3 region has 14 residues.

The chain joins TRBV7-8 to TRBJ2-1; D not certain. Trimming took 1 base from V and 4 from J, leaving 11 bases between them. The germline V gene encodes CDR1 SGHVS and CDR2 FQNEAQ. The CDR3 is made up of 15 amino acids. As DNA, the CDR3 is TGTGCCAGCAGCTTAGGCACTATCGCTTACAATGAGCAGTTCTTC. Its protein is CASSLGTIAYNEQFF.

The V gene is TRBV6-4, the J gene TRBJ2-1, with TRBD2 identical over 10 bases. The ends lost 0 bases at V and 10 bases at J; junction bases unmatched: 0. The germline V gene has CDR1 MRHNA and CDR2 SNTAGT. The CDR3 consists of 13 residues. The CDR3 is CASSDSTSGEQFF. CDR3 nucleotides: TGTGCCAGCAGTGACTCGACTAGCGGGGAGCAGTTCTTC.

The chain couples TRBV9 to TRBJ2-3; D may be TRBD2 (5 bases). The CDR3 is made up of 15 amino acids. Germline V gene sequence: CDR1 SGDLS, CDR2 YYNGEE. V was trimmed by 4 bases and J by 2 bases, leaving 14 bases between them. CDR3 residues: CASSTTSLNTDTQYF. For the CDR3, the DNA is TGTGCCAGCAGCACTACTAGTTTGAACACAGATACGCAGTATTTT.

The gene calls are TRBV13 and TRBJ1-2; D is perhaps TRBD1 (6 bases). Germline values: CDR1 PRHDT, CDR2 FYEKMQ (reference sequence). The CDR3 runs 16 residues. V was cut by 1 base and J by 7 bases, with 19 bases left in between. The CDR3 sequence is CASSLAGSNRVTGYTF. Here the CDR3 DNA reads TGTGCCAGCAGCTTAGCGGGCTCAAACAGGGTTACTGGCTACACCTTC.

The DNA for the CDR3 is TGTGCCAGCGGCCTCCGGGCGGGCAGCTACAATGAGCAGTTCTTC. Translation: CASGLRAGSYNEQFF. The V call is TRBV6-1, the J call TRBJ2-1; TRBD2 is a possible D gene (5 bases). The CDR3 length is 15 residues. Trimming removed 8 bases from V and 3 bases from J, with 17 bases in between. Germline CDR1 and CDR2: MNHNS and SASEGT.

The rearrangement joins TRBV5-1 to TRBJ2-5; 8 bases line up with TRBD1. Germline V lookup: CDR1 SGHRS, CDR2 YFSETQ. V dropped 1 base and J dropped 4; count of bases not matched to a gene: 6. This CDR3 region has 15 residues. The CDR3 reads CASSLQGALGETQYF. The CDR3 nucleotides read TGCGCCAGCAGCTTGCAGGGGGCGCTAGGAGAGACCCAGTACTTC. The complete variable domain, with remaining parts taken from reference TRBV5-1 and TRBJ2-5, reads KAGVTQTPRYLIKTRGQQVTLSCSPISGHRSVSWYQQTPGQGLQFLFEYFSETQRNKGNFPGRFSGRQFSNSRSEMNVSTLELGDSALYLCASSLQGALGETQYFGPGTRLLVL.

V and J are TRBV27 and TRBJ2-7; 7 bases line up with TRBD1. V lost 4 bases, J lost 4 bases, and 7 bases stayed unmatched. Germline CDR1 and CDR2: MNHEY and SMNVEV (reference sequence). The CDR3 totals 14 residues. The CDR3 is CASSSGTALYEQYF. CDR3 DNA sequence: TGTGCCAGCAGTTCTGGGACAGCCTTATACGAGCAGTACTTC.

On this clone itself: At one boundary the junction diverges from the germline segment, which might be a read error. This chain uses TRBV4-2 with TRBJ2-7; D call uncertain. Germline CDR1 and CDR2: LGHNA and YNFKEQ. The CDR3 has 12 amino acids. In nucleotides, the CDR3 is TGTGCCAGCAGCCAAGATATGGTCAGGATCCTCTTC. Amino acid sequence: CASSQDMVRILF.

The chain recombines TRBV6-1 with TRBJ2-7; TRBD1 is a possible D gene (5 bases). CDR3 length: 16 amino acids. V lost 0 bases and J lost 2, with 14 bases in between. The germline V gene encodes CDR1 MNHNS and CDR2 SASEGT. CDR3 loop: CASSEAPQGRTYEQYF. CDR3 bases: TGTGCCAGCAGTGAAGCGCCGCAGGGTAGAACCTACGAGCAGTACTTC.

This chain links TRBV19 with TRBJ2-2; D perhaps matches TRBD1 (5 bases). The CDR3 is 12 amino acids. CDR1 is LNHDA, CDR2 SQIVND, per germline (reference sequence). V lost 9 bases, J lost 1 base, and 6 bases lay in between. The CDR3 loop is CASGQNTGELFF. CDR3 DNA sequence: TGTGCCAGCGGACAGAACACCGGGGAGCTGTTTTTT. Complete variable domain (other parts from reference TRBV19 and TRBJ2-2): DGGITQSPKYLFRKEGQNVTLSCEQNLNHDAMYWYRQDPGQGLRLIYYSQIVNDFQKGDIAEGYSVSREKKESFPLTVTSAQKNPTAFYLCASGQNTGELFFGEGSRLTVL.

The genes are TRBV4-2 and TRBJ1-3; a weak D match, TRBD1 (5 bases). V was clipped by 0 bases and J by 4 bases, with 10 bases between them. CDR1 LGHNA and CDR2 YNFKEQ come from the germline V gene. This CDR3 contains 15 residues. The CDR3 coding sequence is TGTGCCAGCAGCCAAGAGGGGCAGGGAGGAAACACCATATATTTT. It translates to CASSQEGQGGNTIYF.

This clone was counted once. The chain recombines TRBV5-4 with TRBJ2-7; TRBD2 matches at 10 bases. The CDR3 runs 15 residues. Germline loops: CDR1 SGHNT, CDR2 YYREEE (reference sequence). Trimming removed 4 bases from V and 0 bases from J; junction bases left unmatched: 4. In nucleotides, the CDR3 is TGTGCCAGCAGCCCACGACTAGCGGGCTCCTACGAGCAGTACTTC. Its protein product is CASSPRLAGSYEQYF. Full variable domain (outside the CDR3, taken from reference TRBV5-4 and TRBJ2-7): ETGVTQSPTHLIKTRGQQVTLRCSSQSGHNTVSWYQQALGQGPQFIFQYYREEENGRGNFPPRFSGLQFPNYSSELNVNALELDDSALYLCASSPRLAGSYEQYFGPGTRLTVT.

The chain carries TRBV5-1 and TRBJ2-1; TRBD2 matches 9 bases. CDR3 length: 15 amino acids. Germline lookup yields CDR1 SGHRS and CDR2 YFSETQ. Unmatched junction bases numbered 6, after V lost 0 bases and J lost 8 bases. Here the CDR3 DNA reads TGCGCCAGCAGCTTGGGTCTAGCGGGAAGCCATGAGCAGTTCTTC. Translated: CASSLGLAGSHEQFF.

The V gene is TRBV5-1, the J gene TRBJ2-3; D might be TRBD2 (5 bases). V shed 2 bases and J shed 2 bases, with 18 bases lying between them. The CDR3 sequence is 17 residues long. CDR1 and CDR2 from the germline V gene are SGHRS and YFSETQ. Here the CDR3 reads CASSFETLRRTTDTQYF. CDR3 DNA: TGCGCCAGCAGCTTCGAGACCCTCCGGAGGACCACAGATACGCAGTATTTT.

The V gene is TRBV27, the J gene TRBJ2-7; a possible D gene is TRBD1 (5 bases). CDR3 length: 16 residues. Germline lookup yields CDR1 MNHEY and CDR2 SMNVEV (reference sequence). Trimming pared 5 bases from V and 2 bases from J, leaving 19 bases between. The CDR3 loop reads CASSPSTAPTTYEQYF. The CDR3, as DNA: TGTGCCAGCAGTCCCTCGACAGCTCCCACGACCTACGAGCAGTACTTC.

CDR3 nucleotide sequence: TGCAGCGTTGAATTCGTAGTTGGGGTAGCGGGAGCCTACAATGAGCAGTTCTTC. Its protein product is CSVEFVVGVAGAYNEQFF. This chain connects TRBV29-1 to TRBJ2-1; 9 bases match TRBD2. The ends lost 2 bases at V and 2 bases at J; junction bases unmatched: 13. Germline-derived CDR1 and CDR2 are SQVTM and ANQGSEA. The CDR3 runs to 18 residues.